This TCR beta chain emerged from a study of shared clonotypes between healthy human individuals. Produced via immunoSEQ multiplex PCR; TCRdb's table is partial and in-frame only. The table has a few million clones, about 92% seen once. On this clone: The sample contains more than one DNA sequence encoding this CDR3.

The TCR comes from a man aged 18 to 35 in good health. Some clones in this sample may be carry-over from other donors' samples. Sequenced: naive CD4+ T cells from PBMCs. Subset given: CD45RA+ positively selected.

CDR3 nucleotides: TGTGCCAGCAGGGCAGGCAATCAGCCCCAGCATTTT. This translates into CASRAGNQPQHF. The chain joins TRBV6-5 to TRBJ1-5, with D unclear. This CDR3 spans 12 amino acids. Germline loops: CDR1 MNHEY, CDR2 SVGAGI. V was cut by 6 bases and J by 2 bases, with 5 bases left in between.